Presented here are 20 T cell receptor beta chains from one specimen sequenced in a study of shared clonotypes between healthy human individuals (dated by TCRdb to 2019 to 2021). The protocol used for the library was the immunoSEQ multiplex PCR assay. TCRdb mirrors the immuneACCESS table, restricted to in-frame sequences. Some clones are absent from its copies; in checked studies, under half trace to an unresolved V gene, and the reason for the others is unknown. This sample comprises about 380,000 clones, 96% of them detected only once. The ten largest clones take up more than 0.3% of the sample. Sequencing was carried out using memory CD8+ T cells sorted from blood. Per the publication, the cell subset or site label means: CD45RO+ cells pooled with CCR7-negative TemRA cells. The receptors were sampled from a man aged 30 to 45 in good health.

This clone was picked up one time. The CDR3 DNA is TGTGCCAGCAGCTTAGCAGCACAGAGGAGTAACTATGGCTACACCTTC. Translated, it gives CASSLAAQRSNYGYTF. The chain recombines TRBV7-9 with TRBJ1-2; no clear D. Germline V gene sequence: CDR1 SEHNR, CDR2 FQNEAQ (reference sequence). Deletions cut 0 bases from V and 1 base from J, with 12 bases between. This CDR3 is 16 amino acids long.

V is TRBV6-5 and J is TRBJ2-6; the D is unclear. The germline V gene has CDR1 MNHEY and CDR2 SVGAGI. The CDR3 runs 15 residues. V dropped 2 bases and J dropped 2 bases, with 7 bases sitting between them. CDR3 nucleotides: TGTGCCAGCAGTTACGCGGACGCTGGGGCCAACGTCCTGACTTTC. This codes for CASSYADAGANVLTF.

CDR3 region: CASSRARYNEQFF. Written as DNA, the CDR3 is TGTGCCAGCAGTAGAGCCAGGTACAATGAGCAGTTCTTC. J is TRBJ2-1 and V is TRBV6-5; D is unresolved. The ends were cut back, 5 bases at V and 4 bases at J, with 9 bases in the middle. CDR3 length equals 13 residues. Germline V lookup: CDR1 MNHEY, CDR2 SVGAGI.

The rearrangement links TRBV10-3 to TRBJ1-2, with D unclear. Trimming removed 9 bases at V and 8 bases at J, with 19 bases between. The CDR3 is 13 amino acids. The germline CDR1 and CDR2 sequences are ENHRY and SYGVKD. The CDR3 reads CAITEAPNLGYTF. The CDR3 DNA reads as TGTGCCATTACGGAAGCGCCGAACTTGGGCTACACCTTC.

This clone was found once. The chain recombines TRBV7-9 with TRBJ2-3; D may be TRBD2 (5 bases). Trimming left V 6 bases short and J 3 bases short, with 13 bases between. The CDR3 runs 14 residues. The germline CDR1 and CDR2 sequences are SEHNR and FQNEAQ (reference sequence). The CDR3 spells CASSHEGVTDTQYF. For the CDR3, the DNA is TGTGCCAGCAGTCATGAGGGAGTTACAGATACGCAGTATTTT.

V and J are TRBV11-2 and TRBJ2-7; no clear D. Trimming pared 0 bases from V and 4 bases from J, leaving 19 bases between. The CDR3 extends over 17 amino acids. Germline CDR1 and CDR2: SGHAT and FQNNGV. CDR3 in DNA: TGTGCCAGCAGCTTAGAGCGGTCACTACTTCGTGAGTACGAGCAGTACTTC. Its translation: CASSLERSLLREYEQYF.

The chain carries TRBV5-1 and TRBJ2-7; TRBD2 might be the D (5 bases). Germline assignment: CDR1 SGHRS and CDR2 YFSETQ. Trimming removed 0 bases from V and 4 bases from J, with 26 bases in between. This CDR3 spans 19 amino acids. CDR3 sequence reads: CASSLVSRVRVATPYEQYF. CDR3 nucleotide sequence: TGCGCCAGCAGCTTGGTATCGAGGGTAAGGGTAGCGACGCCTTACGAGCAGTACTTC.

V usage is TRBV28 and J usage is TRBJ1-1; tentative D call: TRBD1 (5 bases). The germline V and J ends were trimmed by 3 bases and 1 base, with 9 bases remaining between them. Germline lookup yields CDR1 MDHEN and CDR2 SYDVKM. This CDR3 region has 14 residues. This CDR3 reads CASSFGGSNTEAFF. The CDR3 DNA reads TGTGCCAGCAGTTTCGGGGGTTCGAACACTGAAGCTTTCTTT.

V usage is TRBV7-6 and J usage is TRBJ1-5; D not resolved. CDR3 length: 13 residues. Germline CDR1 reads SGHVS; CDR2 reads FNYEAQ. V was clipped by 0 bases and J by 5 bases, with 5 bases between them. As DNA, the CDR3 is TGTGCCAGCAGCTTAGCGGACCATCAGCCCCAGCATTTT. This translates into CASSLADHQPQHF.

The chain links TRBV5-1 to TRBJ1-5, with D maybe TRBD1 (5 bases). Trimming removed 4 bases at V and 5 bases at J, with 10 bases between. The CDR3 runs 13 residues. Germline V gives CDR1 SGHRS, CDR2 YFSETQ. The CDR3 bases are TGCGCCAGCAGCCCGGGGCCCTATCAGCCCCAGCATTTT. This codes for CASSPGPYQPQHF. The full variable domain, with the rest looked up from reference TRBV5-1 and TRBJ1-5, is KAGVTQTPRYLIKTRGQQVTLSCSPISGHRSVSWYQQTPGQGLQFLFEYFSETQRNKGNFPGRFSGRQFSNSRSEMNVSTLELGDSALYLCASSPGPYQPQHFGDGTRLSIL.

V usage is TRBV19 and J usage is TRBJ1-2; a weak D match, TRBD1 (6 bases). Germline CDR1 reads LNHDA; CDR2 reads SQIVND (reference sequence). This CDR3 spans 15 amino acids. Trimming took 4 bases from V and 3 from J, leaving 15 bases between them. CDR3 residues: CASSTPRSGDYGYTF. Written as DNA, the CDR3 is TGTGCCAGTAGTACCCCCCGTTCAGGGGACTATGGCTACACCTTC.

This chain uses TRBV19 with TRBJ2-7; D perhaps matches TRBD1 (5 bases). This CDR3 contains 15 residues. Trimming shortened V by 0 bases and J by 2 bases, and 11 bases separated the two germline ends. Germline V lookup: CDR1 LNHDA, CDR2 SQIVND (reference sequence). CDR3 sequence reads: CASSIEAGPTYEQYF. The CDR3 DNA reads TGTGCCAGTAGTATAGAGGCAGGGCCAACCTACGAGCAGTACTTC.

The table lists this clone with a count of one. Relative to the germline gene, one junction end is altered; a read error may explain this. The chain joins TRBV11-3 to TRBJ2-7; D remains ambiguous. Germline CDR1 is SGHNT and CDR2 is YENEEA. This CDR3 contains 14 residues. CDR3 DNA sequence: TGTGCCAGCAGCTTAGCCCCTAGATTCGACGAGCAGCACTTC. Translating gives CASSLAPRFDEQHF.

The chain has TRBV5-4 and TRBJ2-1; D ambiguous. From germline, CDR1 is SGHNT and CDR2 YYREEE (reference sequence). There are 15 residues in the CDR3. V gave up 1 base and J gave up 0 bases, with 8 bases separating them. The CDR3, as DNA: TGTGCCAGCAGCTTGAAACCCGGCTCCTACAATGAGCAGTTCTTC. Residues: CASSLKPGSYNEQFF.

Note on this clone: The sample carries other DNA sequences with the same CDR3. V is TRBV5-1 and J is TRBJ2-3, with no clear D. The V gene's germline CDR1 is SGHRS and CDR2 YFSETQ. The CDR3 contains 12 residues. Trimming cost V 4 bases and J 1 base, with 4 bases left between them. For the CDR3, the DNA is TGCGCCAGCAGCCGGGGCACAGATACGCAGTATTTT. Protein: CASSRGTDTQYF.

The V gene is TRBV20-1, the J gene TRBJ2-7; D possibly corresponds to TRBD1 (6 bases). The CDR3 is made up of 11 amino acids. Germline-derived CDR1 and CDR2 are DFQATT and SNEGSKA (reference sequence). The V and J ends lost 5 bases and 4 bases respectively, with 9 bases between them. The CDR3 region has the DNA TGCAGTGCTCCCCAGGGGTACGAGCAGTACTTC. Translated: CSAPQGYEQYF.

This clone was picked up one time. The V gene is TRBV11-1, the J gene TRBJ1-1; D is possibly TRBD1 (5 bases). The CDR3 has 15 amino acids. CDR1 and CDR2 (germline): SGHAT, FQDESV (reference sequence). V lost 4 bases and J lost 1, with 13 bases in between. The CDR3 coding sequence is TGTGCCAGCAGCTCCACCCCCGACAGGAACACTGAAGCTTTCTTT. As protein: CASSSTPDRNTEAFF.

The V and J genes are TRBV27 and TRBJ2-7, with 11 bases that match TRBD2. Losses at the gene ends were 5 bases for V and 6 bases for J; bases not matched to a gene: 9. Germline V CDR1 and CDR2: MNHEY, SMNVEV (reference sequence). The CDR3 is 15 residues long. CDR3 residues: CASSVAGGPFLEQYF. CDR3 bases: TGTGCCAGCAGTGTAGCGGGAGGGCCTTTTCTCGAGCAGTACTTC.

This chain joins TRBV21-1 and TRBJ1-1; the D call in the table, TRBD1, was not verified against the DNA. TRBV21-1 has pseudogene status. The CDR3 is 15 amino acids. The CDR3 DNA follows: TGTGCCAGCAATCGGGACAGGGGGTTTCGCACTGAAGCTTTCTTT. It translates to CASNRDRGFRTEAFF.

V gene TRBV6-5 combines with J gene TRBJ2-1; TRBD2 might be the D (6 bases). The V gene lost 4 bases and the J gene lost 3 bases, with 10 bases spanning the gap. Germline V gene lookup returns CDR1 MNHEY and CDR2 SVGAGI. The CDR3 sequence is 14 residues long. The CDR3 is CASSWGGVYNEQFF. The DNA of the CDR3 is TGTGCCAGCAGTTGGGGAGGAGTCTACAATGAGCAGTTCTTC.